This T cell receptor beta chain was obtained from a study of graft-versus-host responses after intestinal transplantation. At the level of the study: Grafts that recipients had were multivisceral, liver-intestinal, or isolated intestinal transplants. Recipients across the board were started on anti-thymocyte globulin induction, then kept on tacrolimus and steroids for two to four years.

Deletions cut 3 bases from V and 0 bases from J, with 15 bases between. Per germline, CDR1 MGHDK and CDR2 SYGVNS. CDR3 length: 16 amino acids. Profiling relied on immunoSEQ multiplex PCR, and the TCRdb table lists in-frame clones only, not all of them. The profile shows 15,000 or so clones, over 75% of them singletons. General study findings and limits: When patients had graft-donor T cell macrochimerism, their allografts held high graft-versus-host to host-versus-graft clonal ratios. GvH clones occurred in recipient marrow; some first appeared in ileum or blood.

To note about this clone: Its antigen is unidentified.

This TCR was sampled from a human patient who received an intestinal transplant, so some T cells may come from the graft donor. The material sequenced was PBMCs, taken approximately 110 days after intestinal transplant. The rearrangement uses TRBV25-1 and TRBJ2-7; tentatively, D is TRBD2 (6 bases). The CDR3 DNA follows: TGTGCCAGCAGTGAGTATGTAGCGGCCCCCTCCTACGAGCAGTACTTC. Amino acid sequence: CASSEYVAAPSYEQYF.